The T cell receptor (beta chain) described here comes from a study of T cell repertoires and HLA-DP antigens. Study in general: CD4+ T cells were cocultured with HeLa cells expressing HLA-DP. Broader study findings: Previously undetected clones averaged approximately 34% and 48% against the two alleles respectively.

Libraries were prepared by immunoSEQ multiplex PCR; TCRdb keeps only in-frame clonotypes and omits some of them. Of roughly 70,000 clones listed, around 80% are singletons. CDR3 length: 16 residues. Per germline, CDR1 KGHSH and CDR2 LQKENI. Between the trimmed V and J ends, which lost 6 bases and 3 bases, there was a span of 19 bases. As for this clone: Its specificity is unknown.

This chain connects TRBV18 to TRBJ2-3; tentative D call: TRBD1 (7 bases). This receptor was taken from a man in his fifties or sixties in good health and CMV-seronegative. The specimen was CD4+ T cells from PBMCs. The DNA of the CDR3 is TGTGCCAGCTCCCCCAAGGCGGGGACAGCTACAGATACGCAGTATTTT. It translates to CASSPKAGTATDTQYF.